A few counts support the clone carrying this T cell receptor (beta chain). The sample originates from a study of blood T cells in healthy people across ages. Together with a sample-barcoded 5' primer, a J-beta primer mix was included in a second PCR lasting roughly 7 to 11 cycles. TCRdb re-called the 5' RACE reads with MiXCR, one entry per CDR3 protein. The sample holds under 950,000 distinct CDR3 sequences, 22% seen once. The CDR3 runs 16 residues. V shed 0 bases and J shed 1 base, with 10 bases lying between them. CDR1 and CDR2 (germline): MNHEY, SVGAGI. The sequenced sample consisted of blood. This TCR came from a man between 65 and 85 years old in good health. This chain links TRBV6-5 with TRBJ1-5; D unresolved. In DNA, the CDR3 is TGTGCCAGCAGTTACTCGGCGGGGAAGAGCAATCAGCCCCAGCATTTT. It specifies CASSYSAGKSNQPQHF.